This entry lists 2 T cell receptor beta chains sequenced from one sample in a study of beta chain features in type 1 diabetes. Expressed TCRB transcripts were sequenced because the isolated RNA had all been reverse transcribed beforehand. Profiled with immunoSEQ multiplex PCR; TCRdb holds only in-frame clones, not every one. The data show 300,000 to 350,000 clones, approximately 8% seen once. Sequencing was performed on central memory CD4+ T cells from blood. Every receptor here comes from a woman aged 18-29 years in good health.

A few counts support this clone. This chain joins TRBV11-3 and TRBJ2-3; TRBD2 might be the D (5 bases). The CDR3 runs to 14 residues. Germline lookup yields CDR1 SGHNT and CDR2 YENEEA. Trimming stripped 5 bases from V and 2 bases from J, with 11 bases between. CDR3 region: CASSLARDTDTQYF. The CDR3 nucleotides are TGTGCCAGCAGCCTCGCGAGGGACACAGATACGCAGTATTTT.

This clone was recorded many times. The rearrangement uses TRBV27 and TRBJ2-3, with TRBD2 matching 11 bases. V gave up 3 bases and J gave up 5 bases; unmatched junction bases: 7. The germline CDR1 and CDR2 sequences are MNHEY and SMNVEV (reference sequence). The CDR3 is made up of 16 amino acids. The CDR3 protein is CASSFLTSGRRDTQYF. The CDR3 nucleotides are TGTGCCAGCAGTTTCCTTACTAGCGGGAGACGAGATACGCAGTATTTT.